This entry is about one T cell receptor beta chain. The antigen is not known. With the Oncomine TCR Beta short-read assay, DNA from cultured CD4+ T cells was sequenced. TCRdb re-derived calls from the PCR reads in MiXCR, one entry per CDR3 protein. The table lists about 15,000 distinct CDR3 sequences, 53% of them singletons. The treatment: approximately 9-day PBMC culture with coronavirus spike peptide pools or control peptides (ViraFEST assay). This entry belongs to a study of vaccination and CD4 T cells after COVID-19. This CDR3 contains 16 residues. V was pared by 8 bases and J by 14 bases, with 21 bases of the junction left unmatched. Germline CDR1 MNHNS, CDR2 SASEGT.

The rearrangement uses TRBV6-1 and TRBJ2-3, with 11 bases matching TRBD2. The receptor was derived from a human donor who had recovered from COVID-19. The specimen was CD4+ T cells from blood, cultured in vitro, collected before SARS-CoV-2 vaccination. CDR3 bases: TGTGCCAGCGGATCGGGGTCTAGCGGGGGGCGGGTGGCAAGGTATTTT. Its protein is CASGSGSSGGRVARYF.